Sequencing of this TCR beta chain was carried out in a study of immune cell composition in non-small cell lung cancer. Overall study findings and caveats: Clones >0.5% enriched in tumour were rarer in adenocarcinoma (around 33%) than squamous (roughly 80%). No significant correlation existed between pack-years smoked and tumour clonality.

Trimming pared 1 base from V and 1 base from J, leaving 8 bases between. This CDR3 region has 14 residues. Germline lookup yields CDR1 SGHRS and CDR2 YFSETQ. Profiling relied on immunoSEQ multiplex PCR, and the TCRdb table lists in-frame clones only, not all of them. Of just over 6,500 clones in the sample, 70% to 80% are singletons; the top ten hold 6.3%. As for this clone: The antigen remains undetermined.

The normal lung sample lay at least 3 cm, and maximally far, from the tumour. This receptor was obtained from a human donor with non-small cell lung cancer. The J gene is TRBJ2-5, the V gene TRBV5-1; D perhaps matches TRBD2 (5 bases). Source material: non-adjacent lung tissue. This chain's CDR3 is CASSLTAAQETQYF. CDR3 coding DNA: TGCGCCAGCAGCTTGACAGCGGCCCAAGAGACCCAGTACTTC.